The text below deals with one TCR beta chain. The antigen is unknown. V shed 0 bases and J shed 4 bases, with 12 bases lying between them. Per germline, CDR1 LNHNV and CDR2 YYDKDF (reference sequence). The CDR3 totals 15 residues. The sample originates from a study of T cells in Graves' hyperthyroidism and ophthalmopathy. Whole-study results and caveats: Model-based prediction identified ophthalmopathy a median roughly 6.1 months prior to its onset. From stable hyperthyroidism, ophthalmopathy was set apart by a 13 V-J model.

Amplified regions were TCR beta CDR3 sequences from RNA transcripts. HTBI primers were employed in a first-round RT-PCR of the TCR CDR3. TCRdb independently ran MiXCR on the multiplex PCR reads; one entry per CDR3 protein. The table includes about 260,000 distinct CDR3 sequences, 22% detected once. The chain is built from TRBV15 and TRBJ2-5; no clear D gene. The source of this sequence is a man aged 25-45 years with Graves' ophthalmopathy. The sample was blood. The CDR3 nucleotides are TGTGCCACCAGCAGAGAAGGCGGACGGGTAGAGACCCAGTACTTC. Its protein product is CATSREGGRVETQYF. Based on the CDR3 plus reference TRBV15 and TRBJ2-5, the full variable domain is DAMVIQNPRYQVTQFGKPVTLSCSQTLNHNVMYWYQQKSSQAPKLLFHYYDKDFNNEADTPDNFQSRRPNTSFCFLDIRSPGLGDTAMYLCATSREGGRVETQYFGPGTRLLVL.